The sample holds many counts of the clone carrying this T cell receptor beta chain. The record originates from a study of T-cell reconstitution after alpha-beta-depleted transplantation in children. Trimming took off 4 bases at V and 11 bases at J, with 12 bases between the two ends. The CDR3 is made up of 12 amino acids. Unique molecular identifiers were incorporated when the TCRbeta library was constructed. TCRdb ran MiXCR on the PCR reads and lists one entry per CDR3 protein. The sample gives 700,000 to 850,000 distinct CDR3 sequences, 15% to 20% of which show up once; around 5.3% is in the top ten.

The specimen was PBMCs, mostly from graft donor cells, collected 360 days after TCRalphabeta/CD19-depleted stem cell transplant. The source is a male patient younger than 18 who had a stem cell transplant for acute lymphoblastic leukemia, so the T cells may come from the graft donor. The chain couples TRBV12-3 or TRBV12-4 to TRBJ1-3; D ambiguous. The DNA for the CDR3 is TGTGCCAGCAGTTCAGGACTCCTCGCCATATATTTT. Amino acids: CASSSGLLAIYF.